This T cell receptor beta chain was found in a study of blood T cell repertoires in COVID-19. Clones were sequenced by immunoSEQ multiplex PCR, and TCRdb holds only the in-frame ones, with some missing. The repertoire holds roughly 8,500 clones, with 88% as singletons. After removal of 6 bases from V and 7 bases from J, the junction contained 11 bases not matched to a gene. The length of the CDR3 is 14 residues. Germline V CDR1 and CDR2: MNHEY, SVGEGT. The TCR was taken from a woman between 45 and 60 years old with active or convalescent COVID-19. The sample taken for sequencing was peripheral blood. This chain uses TRBV6-2 or TRBV6-3 with TRBJ2-5; TRBD2 matches at 7 bases. The CDR3 loop reads CASSRGEPAGTQYF. CDR3 nucleotides: TGTGCCAGCAGCCGGGGGGAACCCGCGGGGACCCAGTACTTC.